The entry that follows covers one T cell receptor beta chain sequence. The time point was: cycle 4 day 1 (C4D1), after more than 5 weeks of nivolumab. Every patient had relapsed following autologous stem cell transplantation, and cohorts differed in brentuximab vedotin exposure. Magnetic negative selection was used to purify CD4+ T cells from PBMCs that had been thawed. This entry is derived from a study of PD-1 blockade in classical Hodgkin lymphoma. V was pared by 8 bases and J by 3 bases, with 5 bases between. Germline V gene lookup returns CDR1 LGHNA and CDR2 YNFKEQ. This CDR3 region has 11 residues. The protocol was immunoSEQ multiplex PCR, while the TCRdb copy is restricted to in-frame clones and leaves out a portion. The sample lists roughly 2,000 clones; 85% were seen once.

This specimen consisted of CD4+ T cells from blood, obtained before the fourth cycle of nivolumab. V and J are TRBV4-2 and TRBJ1-5; D remains unclear. This receptor was identified in a human donor with classical Hodgkin lymphoma. The CDR3 is CASGINQPQHF. For the CDR3, the DNA is TGTGCCAGCGGTATCAATCAGCCCCAGCATTTT.